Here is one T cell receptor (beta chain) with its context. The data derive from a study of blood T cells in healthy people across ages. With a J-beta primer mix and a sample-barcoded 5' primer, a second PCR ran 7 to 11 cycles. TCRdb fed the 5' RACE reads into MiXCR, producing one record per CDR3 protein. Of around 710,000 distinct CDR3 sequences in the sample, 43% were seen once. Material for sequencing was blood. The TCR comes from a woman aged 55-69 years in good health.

The CDR3 protein is CASSSSLERSDTQYF. The CDR3 bases are TGTGCCAGCAGCTCCTCCTTGGAGAGGTCAGATACGCAGTATTTT. The V call is TRBV7-3, the J call TRBJ2-3; D is undetermined. V lost 4 bases, J lost 4 bases, and 15 bases lay in between. In germline, CDR1 is SGHTA, CDR2 FQGTGA. The CDR3 is 15 amino acids.